The 3 T cell receptor beta chains presented below share a single source sample, sequenced in a study of CD8 T cells in ankylosing spondylitis. TCRdb re-called the 5' RACE reads with MiXCR, one entry per CDR3 protein. The table records 700,000 to 1,000,000 distinct CDR3 sequences, about 10% of them present only once. Findings of the study overall: Made up of eight highly homologous variants, a TCR beta motif appeared characteristic of ankylosing spondylitis blood.

These receptors are not linked to any known antigen. The sequenced material came from blood, either unsorted or a sorted T cell fraction (not recorded which). These receptors were taken from a male donor with ankylosing spondylitis.

This clonotype was recorded many times. The chain is built from TRBV10-3 and TRBJ2-3; no clear D. Trimming stripped 5 bases from V and 5 bases from J, with 5 bases between. CDR3 size: 11 residues. CDR1 and CDR2 (germline): ENHRY, SYGVKD. The CDR3 bases are TGTGCCATCAGTAACTTAGATACGCAGTATTTT. It encodes CAISNLDTQYF.

This clonotype occurred many times. J is TRBJ1-6 and V is TRBV7-2; D might be TRBD1 (5 bases). The CDR3 totals 15 residues. Germline V gives CDR1 SGHTA, CDR2 FQGNSA. V was pared by 0 bases and J by 10 bases, with 13 bases between. The CDR3 here is CASSLAGREMSPLHF. Written as DNA, the CDR3 is TGTGCCAGCAGCTTAGCAGGCAGGGAGATGTCACCCCTCCACTTT.

The gene calls are TRBV6-2 or TRBV6-3 and TRBJ2-7; D is ambiguous. CDR3 length: 14 residues. Trimming removed 0 bases at V and 5 bases at J, with 11 bases between. CDR1 and CDR2 (germline): MNHEY, SVGEGT. The CDR3 bases are TGTGCCAGCAGTTACTCGAGAAGGTATGACGAGCAGTACTTC. The encoded protein is CASSYSRRYDEQYF.